This T cell receptor beta chain was sequenced for a study of naive and memory T cell subsets. The study, taken as a whole, reports: Especially in CD8 cells, naive repertoires contained a few larger clonotypes, possibly CD45RA-re-expressing memory cells. No ground truth validated the naive and memory repertoire findings.

This clonotype was recorded at least ten times. The antigen is unknown. Cells stained for CD3, CD4, CD8, CD45RA and CD27 were sorted into four subsets. Both TRBC1 and TRBC2 were covered by a beta constant-region primer of two equimolar oligonucleotides. Nested alpha and beta constant-region primers with the SP2 primer drove four PCR rounds on ligated cDNA. TCRdb reanalysed the UMI-ligation and nested PCR reads using MiXCR and keeps one entry per CDR3 protein. The sample includes around 83,000 distinct CDR3 sequences, 11% of them seen just once. Sequencing was performed on naive CD4+ T cells from blood. This TCR derives from a human donor in good health.

CDR3 residues: CSARGATSSNTDTQYF. The CDR3 DNA sequence: TGCAGTGCTAGAGGGGCCACTAGCTCTAACACAGATACGCAGTATTTT. This chain joins TRBV20-1 and TRBJ2-3; the D gene is possibly TRBD2 (6 bases). The CDR3 contains 16 residues. CDR1 is DFQATT and CDR2 is SNEGSKA in the germline V gene (reference sequence). Trimming shortened V by 1 base and J by 2 bases, and 16 bases separated the two germline ends.